This T cell receptor (beta chain) is drawn from a study of blood T cell repertoires in COVID-19 (TCRdb year 2020). Context from the whole study: Collaborator samples came from the United States, Italy and Spain and covered acute and convalescent phases of COVID-19. The material from the prospective study consisted of cDNA or gDNA derived from T cells, B-cell-depleted T cells, or PBMCs. Subjects who had been exposed to COVID-19, were actively infected with it, or had recovered from it provided the deeply sampled blood TCRbeta repertoires that made up the dataset. The repertoires were released in a freely available public database meant as a resource for research on the immune response to SARS-CoV-2. The samples were drawn from the first 160 participants of the ongoing ImmuneRACE study and from 1,254 subjects provided by 6 global collaborators. The sample metadata nearly always contained a de-identified subject ID, COVID-19 status, age in years and sex. Where available, HLA class I and class II types were taken from metadata supplied by the sample provider and were not determined by assay-based typing.

One collaborating source in Seattle enrolled patients while the patients were actively infected and followed the patients over time throughout the course of disease. The collaborating institutions used their own protocols to collect whole blood in K2EDTA tubes. For TCRbeta analysis, collaborators shipped samples as frozen whole blood, isolated PBMCs, or DNA extracted from either of those sample types. Worth noting for this clone: It lacks a known antigen. No clone much larger than this one lies a single base away; base qualities are absent.

Overall study results and their limits: Clinical and demographic metadata were provided uncurated, with the amount varying by source and participant.

The germline V gene (reference sequence) sets CDR1 to LGHDT and CDR2 to YNNKEL. V gives up 0 bases and J gives up 2 bases, and the segment between their germline ends measures 4 bases. The CDR3, cysteine through phenylalanine, is 13 amino acids long. The DNA shown is the 39-base CDR3, in frame from base 1. TCRbeta CDR3 regions were amplified from genomic DNA using the immunoSEQ Assay, a bias-controlled multiplex PCR. From the authors' description of their analysis: The number of nucleated cells in each sample was estimated from the amplification of reference gene primers within the assay. To quantify the absolute abundance of each unique TCRbeta CDR3 rearrangement, sequence reads were collapsed and filtered. For each sample, productive Simpson clonality was calculated as the square root of Simpson's diversity index over productive rearrangements. TCRdb's version of the immuneACCESS table is confined to in-frame rearrangements and falls short of the full clone set. An unresolved V gene accounts for under half of the shortfall where checked; the remainder is of unknown origin. V, J and clone size reflect that table, while D and trimming were determined from the DNA. Counted in this sample were under 250,000 clones; nearly 95% of them appeared once. The top ten clones comprise 0.83% of the sample.

The sample was peripheral blood. This sequence originates from a man aged 25 to 40 with COVID-19, enrolled during active disease. The chain uses TRBV3-1 (or the pseudogene TRBV3-2) and TRBJ2-5; the D gene remains uncertain. The DNA is as follows: TGTGCCAGCAGCCAAGATCTTCAAGAGACCCAGTACTTC. This is translated as CASSQDLQETQYF.